The T cell receptor (beta chain) under discussion was sequenced for a study of human CD4 T cells and Enterobacteriaceae (dated by TCRdb to the early 2020s). The germline V gene yields SGHTS for CDR1 and YDEGEE for CDR2. V has 4 bases trimmed and J has 4 bases trimmed; junction bases matching no gene number 13. From its cysteine to its phenylalanine, the CDR3 spans 17 amino acids. Here the CDR3 DNA is all that survives: 51 bases in frame from base 1. Deep-level sequencing, with a detection sensitivity of one cell in 200,000, was applied to the ex vivo total memory CD4+ samples. The QIAamp DNA Micro Kit was used to extract genomic DNA from cell pellets, and spectrophotometry was used to check the quantity and purity of the genomic DNA. Amplification of TCR Vbeta CDR3 regions was performed with the immunoSEQ multiplex PCR assay. The Illumina HiSeq platform was used to sequence the amplicons. Retrieved sequences were 87 nucleotides long and contained the CDR3 region. For the original study's pipeline: A clonotype was defined as a unique productive TCR Vbeta nucleotide sequence, quantified by productive template frequency from ImmunoSEQ Analyzer V3.0. A threshold at the top 5th percentile of each frequency-ranked repertoire was used to define expanded clonotypes. The R package fossil was used to compute repertoire overlap as Chao-Jaccard, and the R package MASS was used to visualize the overlap by nonmetric multidimensional scaling. This is the immuneACCESS table as TCRdb keeps it, with only in-frame sequences that have V and J called. A part of the clones is gone; compared with another copy, unresolved V genes explain less than half, and the rest is unexplained. V and J calls and clone size are copied from that table; D and trimming were computed from the DNA. The sample profile shows roughly 28,000 clones; approximately 80% of them were found once. The top ten constitute around 1% of the sample.

Study-level results and caveats: The reactivity of ex vivo clonotypes was inferred solely by matching the nucleotide sequences of those clonotypes to CFSE-low cultures from the same donors. Ex vivo, broadly cross-reactive clonotypes appeared more expanded than specific ones, with about 55% of the 19 and 21 of 34 in the top 5%.

Memory CD4+ T cells, defined as all CD4+ cells other than CD45RA+CCR7+CD95- naive cells, were FACS-sorted on a FACSAria III to a purity of over 98%. Healthy donor blood was obtained from blood donation centers in Switzerland. Positive selection with CD4 and CD14 magnetic microbeads was used to enrich total CD4+ T cells and monocytes. CD8+, CD14+, CD16+, CD56+, CD19+ and CD25-bright cells were excluded prior to sorting. To assess in vivo expansion of bacteria-reactive clonotypes, total memory CD4+ T cells from a couple of blood donors were sequenced directly ex vivo. Ficoll-Paque Plus was used to isolate peripheral blood mononuclear cells from donor blood. A note on this clone: No cognate antigen has been identified for it. Base-call qualities are not available, and no considerably larger clone is one nucleotide away.

The TCR was taken from a human donor in good health. The sequencing input was memory CD4+ T cells from blood. The cell subset or site label on this specimen signifies: total memory CD4 T cells sorted directly ex vivo, unstimulated. The V gene is TRBV5-8 and the J gene is TRBJ1-5; 8 nucleotides in the junction match TRBD1. The DNA reads TGTGCCAGCAGCGGAGGCTCCCAGGGGGCGCGGAATCAGCCCCAGCATTTT. This sequence encodes CASSGGSQGARNQPQHF.